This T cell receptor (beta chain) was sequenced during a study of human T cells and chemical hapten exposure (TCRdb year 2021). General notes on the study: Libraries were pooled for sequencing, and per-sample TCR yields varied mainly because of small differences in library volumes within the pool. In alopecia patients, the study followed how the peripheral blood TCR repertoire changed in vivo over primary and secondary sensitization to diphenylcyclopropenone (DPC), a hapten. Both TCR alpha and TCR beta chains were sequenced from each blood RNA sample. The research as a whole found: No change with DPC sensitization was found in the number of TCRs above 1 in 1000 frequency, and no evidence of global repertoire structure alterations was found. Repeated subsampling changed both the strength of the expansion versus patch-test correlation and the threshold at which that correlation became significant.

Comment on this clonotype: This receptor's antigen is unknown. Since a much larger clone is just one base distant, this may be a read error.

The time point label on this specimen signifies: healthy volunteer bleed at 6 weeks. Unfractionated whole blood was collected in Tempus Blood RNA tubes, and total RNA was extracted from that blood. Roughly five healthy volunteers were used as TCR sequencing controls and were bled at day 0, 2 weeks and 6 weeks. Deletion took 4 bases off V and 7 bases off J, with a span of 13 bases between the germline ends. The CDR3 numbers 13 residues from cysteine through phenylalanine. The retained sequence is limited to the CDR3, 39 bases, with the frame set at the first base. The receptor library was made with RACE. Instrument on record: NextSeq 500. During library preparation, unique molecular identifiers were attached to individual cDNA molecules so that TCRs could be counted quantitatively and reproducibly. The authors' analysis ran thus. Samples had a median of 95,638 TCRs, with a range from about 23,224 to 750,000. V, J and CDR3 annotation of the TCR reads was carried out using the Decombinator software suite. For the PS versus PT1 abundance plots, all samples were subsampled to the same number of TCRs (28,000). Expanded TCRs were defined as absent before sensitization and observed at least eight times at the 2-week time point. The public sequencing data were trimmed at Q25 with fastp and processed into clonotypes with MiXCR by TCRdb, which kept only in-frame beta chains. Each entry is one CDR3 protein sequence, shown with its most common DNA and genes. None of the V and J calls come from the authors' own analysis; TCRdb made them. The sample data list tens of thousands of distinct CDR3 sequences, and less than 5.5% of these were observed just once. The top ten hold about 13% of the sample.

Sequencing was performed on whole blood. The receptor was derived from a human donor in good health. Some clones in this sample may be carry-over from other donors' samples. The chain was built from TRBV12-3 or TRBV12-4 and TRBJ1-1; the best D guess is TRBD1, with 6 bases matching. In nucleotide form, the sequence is TGTGCCAGCAGTTGCGACAGGAATGGTGAAGCTTTCTTT. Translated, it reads CASSCDRNGEAFF.